This T cell receptor (beta chain) derives from a study of blood T cell repertoires in COVID-19. Individuals drawn from 24 US areas were roughly 18 to 100 years old. The data were produced by immunoSEQ multiplex PCR, yet TCRdb's version contains in-frame clones alone and is incomplete. The data contain 350,000 or so clones, roughly 84% of them singletons. Germline V gene data show CDR1 as SGHAT and CDR2 as FQNNGV. J gave up 1 base and V 5 bases, and 13 bases lay outside the gene matches. The CDR3 is made up of 18 amino acids. The source is a woman in her 30s who had recovered from COVID-19. This chain connects TRBV11-2 to TRBJ2-5, with TRBD1 identical over 10 bases. The sequencing sample was made of PBMCs or T cells enriched from blood (not recorded which). CDR3 DNA sequence: TGTGCCAGCAGCCAGGGACAGGGGAGTTGGGGGAGCCAAGAGACCCAGTACTTC. Its translation: CASSQGQGSWGSQETQYF. Full variable domain (remainder filled in from reference TRBV11-2 and TRBJ2-5): EAGVAQSPRYKIIEKRQSVAFWCNPISGHATLYWYQQILGQGPKLLIQFQNNGVVDDSQLPKDRFSAERLKGVDSTLKIQPAKLEDSAVYLCASSQGQGSWGSQETQYFGPGTRLLVL.